This TCR beta chain was observed in a study of PD-L1 blockade in urothelial cancer. In the study overall: Atezolizumab at 1,200 mg intravenously every 3 weeks was started by patients around 2014.

The protocol was immunoSEQ multiplex PCR, while the TCRdb copy is restricted to in-frame clones and leaves out a portion. The sample lists about 49,000 clones; about four fifths were seen once. The time point denotes: pretreatment peripheral blood. With 2 bases clipped from V and 1 base from J, the junction kept 4 bases outside the gene matches. CDR3 length: 15 residues. CDR1 and CDR2 (germline): MNHNS, SASEGT. The sample here was PBMCs, taken around atezolizumab (anti-PD-L1) treatment. This sequence joins TRBV6-1 and TRBJ2-7; 8 positions match TRBD1. The TCR was taken from a man between 65 and 85 years old with urothelial cancer. CDR3 DNA sequence: TGTGCCAGCAGTGAAAGGGACAGGCAGTCCTACGAGCAGTACTTC. It encodes CASSERDRQSYEQYF.